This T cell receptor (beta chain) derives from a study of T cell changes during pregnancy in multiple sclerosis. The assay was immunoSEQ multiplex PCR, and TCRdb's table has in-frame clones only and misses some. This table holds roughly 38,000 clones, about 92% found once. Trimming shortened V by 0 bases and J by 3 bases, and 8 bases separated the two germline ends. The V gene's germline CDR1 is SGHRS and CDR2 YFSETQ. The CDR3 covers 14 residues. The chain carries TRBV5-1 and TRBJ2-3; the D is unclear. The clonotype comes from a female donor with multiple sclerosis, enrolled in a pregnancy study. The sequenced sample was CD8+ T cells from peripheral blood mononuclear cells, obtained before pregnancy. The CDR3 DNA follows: TGCGCCAGCAGCTTGGAGATAGAAACAGATACGCAGTATTTT. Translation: CASSLEIETDTQYF.